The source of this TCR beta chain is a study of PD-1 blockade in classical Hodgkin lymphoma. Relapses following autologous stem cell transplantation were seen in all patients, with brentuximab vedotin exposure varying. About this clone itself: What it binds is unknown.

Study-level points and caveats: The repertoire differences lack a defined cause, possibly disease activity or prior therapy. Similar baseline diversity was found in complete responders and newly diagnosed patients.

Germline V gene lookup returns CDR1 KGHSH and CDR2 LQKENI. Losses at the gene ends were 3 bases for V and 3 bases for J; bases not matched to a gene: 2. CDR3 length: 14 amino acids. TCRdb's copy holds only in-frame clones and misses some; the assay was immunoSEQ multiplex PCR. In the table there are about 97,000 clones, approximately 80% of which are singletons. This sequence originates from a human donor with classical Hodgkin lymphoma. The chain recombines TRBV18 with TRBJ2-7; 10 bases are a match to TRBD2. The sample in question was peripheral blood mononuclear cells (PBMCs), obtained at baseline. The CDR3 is CASSPLAGVYEQYF. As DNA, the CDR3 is TGTGCCAGCTCACCCCTAGCGGGAGTCTACGAGCAGTACTTC. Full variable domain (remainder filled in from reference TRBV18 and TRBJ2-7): NAGVMQNPRHLVRRRGQEARLRCSPMKGHSHVYWYRQLPEEGLKFMVYLQKENIIDESGMPKERFSAEFPKEGPSILRIQQVVRGDSAAYFCASSPLAGVYEQYFGPGTRLTVT.